This TCR beta chain was recovered during a study of neoadjuvant anti-PD-1 for oral cavity cancer. Looking at the study overall: Around day 43, patients without progression received a fourth nivolumab dose before surgery.

The germline V gene has CDR1 SNHLY and CDR2 FYNNEI. V gave up 0 bases and J gave up 5 bases, with 16 bases separating them. This CDR3 has 16 residues. Sequenced by immunoSEQ multiplex PCR; TCRdb stores in-frame clones only, minus some. The sample includes about 80,000 clones, about 84% of them seen just once. The TCR originated in a person aged 35-79 years with oral cavity squamous cell carcinoma. The specimen comprised PBMCs, sampled before nivolumab (anti-PD-1) treatment. The chain is built from TRBV2 and TRBJ1-2; D uncertain. This chain's CDR3 is CASSEAWASLSYGYTF. CDR3 bases: TGTGCCAGCAGTGAAGCTTGGGCTTCGCTATCGTATGGCTACACCTTC.